This T cell receptor (beta chain) was obtained from a study of post-analysis software for immune sequencing data. Regarding the study as a whole: Controls had lower frequencies than patients of four or five TRBV segments, which included TRBV5-6, TRBV5-1 and TRBV20-1.

Unique molecular identifiers were carried by the TCR beta cDNA libraries. TCRdb re-called the PCR reads through MiXCR, storing one row per CDR3 protein. Here the sample spans 750,000 to 950,000 distinct CDR3 sequences, about 45% being singletons. There are 13 residues in the CDR3. Per the germline V gene, CDR1 is MNHEY and CDR2 is SMNVEV (reference sequence). The germline V and J ends were trimmed by 4 bases and 6 bases, with 12 bases remaining between them. The table lists this clonotype with a few counts. Antigen specificity is unknown. Sequenced material: blood. The source is a girl between 5 and 17 years old with multiple sclerosis. The chain recombines TRBV27 with TRBJ2-5; weak D call: TRBD2 (6 bases). The CDR3 DNA follows: TGTGCCAGCAGTTACGGAGGGAGGAAGACCCAGTACTTC. This sequence encodes CASSYGGRKTQYF.